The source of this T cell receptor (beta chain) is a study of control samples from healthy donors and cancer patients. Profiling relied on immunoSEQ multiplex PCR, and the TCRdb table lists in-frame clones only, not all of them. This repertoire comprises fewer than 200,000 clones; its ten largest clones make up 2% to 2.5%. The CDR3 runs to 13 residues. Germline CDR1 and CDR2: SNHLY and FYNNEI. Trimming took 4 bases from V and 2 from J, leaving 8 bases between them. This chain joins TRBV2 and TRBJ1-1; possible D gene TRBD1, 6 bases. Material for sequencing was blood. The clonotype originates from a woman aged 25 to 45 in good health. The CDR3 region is CASSAGGNTEAFF. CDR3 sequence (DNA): TGTGCCAGCAGTGCGGGGGGCAACACTGAAGCTTTCTTT.